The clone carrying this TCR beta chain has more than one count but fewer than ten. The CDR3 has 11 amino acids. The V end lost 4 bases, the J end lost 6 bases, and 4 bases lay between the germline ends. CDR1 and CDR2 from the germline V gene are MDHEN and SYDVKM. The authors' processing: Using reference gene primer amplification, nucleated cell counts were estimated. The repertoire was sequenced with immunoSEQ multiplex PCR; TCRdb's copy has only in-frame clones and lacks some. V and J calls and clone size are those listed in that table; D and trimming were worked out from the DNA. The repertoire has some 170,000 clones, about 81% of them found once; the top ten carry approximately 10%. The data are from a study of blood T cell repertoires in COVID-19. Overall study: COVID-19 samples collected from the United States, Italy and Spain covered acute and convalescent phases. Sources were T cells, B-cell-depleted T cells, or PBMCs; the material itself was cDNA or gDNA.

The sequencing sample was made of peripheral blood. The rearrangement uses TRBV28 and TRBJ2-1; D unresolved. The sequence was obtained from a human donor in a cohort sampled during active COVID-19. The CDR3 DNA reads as TGTGCCAGCAGTTACGGCAATGAGCAGTTCTTC. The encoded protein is CASSYGNEQFF.